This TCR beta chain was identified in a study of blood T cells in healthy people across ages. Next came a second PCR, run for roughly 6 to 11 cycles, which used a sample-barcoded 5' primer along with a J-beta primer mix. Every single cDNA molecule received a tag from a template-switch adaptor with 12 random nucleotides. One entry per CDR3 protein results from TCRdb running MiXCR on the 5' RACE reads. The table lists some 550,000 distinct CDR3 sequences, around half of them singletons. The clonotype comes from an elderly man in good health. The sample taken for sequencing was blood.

CDR3 DNA: TGTGCCTCTAATGCCCGGAATAACTATGGCTACACCTTC. Its protein is CASNARNNYGYTF. The chain has TRBV30 and TRBJ1-2, with no clear D. The CDR3 has 13 amino acids. V was cut by 7 bases and J by 1 base, with 13 bases left in between. Looked up from germline, CDR1 is GTSNPN and CDR2 is SVGIG (reference sequence). Full variable domain (outside the CDR3, taken from reference TRBV30 and TRBJ1-2): SQTIHQWPATLVQPVGSPLSLECTVEGTSNPNLYWYRQAAGRGLQLLFYSVGIGQISSEVPQNLSASRPQDRQFILSSKKLLLSDSGFYLCASNARNNYGYTFGSGTRLTVV.